Listed below are T cell receptor beta chains from one sample, sequenced in a study of blood T cell repertoires in COVID-19. Measured with immunoSEQ multiplex PCR; TCRdb has only the in-frame clones, and not every one. This table has around 93,000 clones, around 80% appearing once. The sequenced sample consisted of peripheral blood. These receptor sequences come from a man aged 55 to 70 with acute or convalescent COVID-19. The CDR3 runs from the conserved cysteine through the conserved F or W. Each record gives: clone size, J gene, V gene, D gene, CDR3 protein, CDR3 DNA. The D gene is left open where the match is weak. Size tells how often a clone was seen (once, few, many) or the class of an expanded clone, and some rows leave it out.

- TRBJ1-5 TRBV19 - CASRASNQPQHF TGTGCCAGCAGGGCCAGCAATCAGCCCCAGCATTTT
- TRBJ1-2 TRBV19 - CASSIGGVGYTF TGTGCCAGTAGTATAGGCGGGGTTGGCTACACCTTC
- TRBJ1-2 TRBV5-5 - CASSYRLADHGYTF TGTGCCAGCAGCTACAGGCTCGCCGACCATGGCTACACCTTC
once TRBJ1-2 TRBV3-1/TRBV3-2 TRBD1 CASSQDRGQGGGGYTF TGTGCCAGCAGCCAAGATCGGGGACAGGGGGGAGGAGGCTACACCTTC
- TRBJ1-3 TRBV10-2 - CASSESRGAAGNTIYF TGCGCCAGCAGTGAGTCTCGGGGGGCCGCTGGAAACACCATATATTTT
- TRBJ1-5 TRBV7-8 - CASSFNSYQPQHF TGTGCCAGCAGCTTTAACTCTTATCAGCCCCAGCATTTT
- TRBJ1-1 TRBV7-9 - CASSLEAGIRNTEAFF TGTGCCAGCAGCTTAGAAGCCGGGATCAGGAACACTGAAGCTTTCTTT
- TRBJ1-3 TRBV4-1 - CASSQSGSSGNTIYF TGCGCCAGCAGCCAGAGCGGGTCCTCTGGAAACACCATATATTTT
- TRBJ2-3 TRBV7-2 TRBD2 CASSLGLDIDTQYF TGTGCCAGCAGCCTCGGACTAGACATAGATACGCAGTATTTT
- TRBJ2-1 TRBV5-1 TRBD2 CASSLTSGRVFGNEQFF TGCGCCAGCAGCCTCACTAGCGGGAGGGTATTTGGCAATGAGCAGTTCTTC
once TRBJ2-4 TRBV19 - CASKQLLAKNIQYF TGTGCCAGTAAACAGCTCCTAGCCAAAAACATTCAGTACTTC
- TRBJ2-3 TRBV3-1/TRBV3-2 - CASSPRPGGTQYF TGTGCCAGCAGCCCCCGACCGGGTGGTACGCAGTATTTT
- TRBJ1-3 TRBV19 TRBD1 CASRSLRDSGNTIYF TGTGCCAGTAGAAGCCTACGGGACAGTGGAAACACCATATATTTT
- TRBJ1-1 TRBV6-4 - CASKLGQTNTEAFF TGTGCCAGCAAACTAGGACAGACGAACACTGAAGCTTTCTTT
- TRBJ1-1 TRBV10-3 - CAISDRLSAEAFF TGTGCCATCAGTGACAGACTGAGCGCTGAAGCTTTCTTT
- TRBJ1-4 TRBV3-1/TRBV3-2 - CASSQDSSGVELLFF TGTGCCAGCAGCCAAGACTCGTCGGGGGTCGAGTTACTGTTTTTT
- TRBJ1-2 TRBV6-5 TRBD1 CASTPDRGVYGYTF TGTGCCAGCACCCCCGACAGGGGAGTCTATGGCTACACCTTC
- TRBJ2-5 TRBV9 TRBD2 CASSSRREEGETQYF TGTGCCAGCAGCTCCCGACGGGAGGAAGGAGAGACCCAGTACTTC
- TRBJ1-4 TRBV25-1 TRBD1 CASTGRTGRNEKLFF TGTGCCAGCACCGGAAGGACAGGGAGGAATGAAAAACTGTTTTTT
- TRBJ1-5 TRBV5-1 TRBD1 CASSPQGVLSGQPQHF TGCGCCAGCAGCCCCCAGGGGGTCTTGAGTGGGCAGCCCCAGCATTTT